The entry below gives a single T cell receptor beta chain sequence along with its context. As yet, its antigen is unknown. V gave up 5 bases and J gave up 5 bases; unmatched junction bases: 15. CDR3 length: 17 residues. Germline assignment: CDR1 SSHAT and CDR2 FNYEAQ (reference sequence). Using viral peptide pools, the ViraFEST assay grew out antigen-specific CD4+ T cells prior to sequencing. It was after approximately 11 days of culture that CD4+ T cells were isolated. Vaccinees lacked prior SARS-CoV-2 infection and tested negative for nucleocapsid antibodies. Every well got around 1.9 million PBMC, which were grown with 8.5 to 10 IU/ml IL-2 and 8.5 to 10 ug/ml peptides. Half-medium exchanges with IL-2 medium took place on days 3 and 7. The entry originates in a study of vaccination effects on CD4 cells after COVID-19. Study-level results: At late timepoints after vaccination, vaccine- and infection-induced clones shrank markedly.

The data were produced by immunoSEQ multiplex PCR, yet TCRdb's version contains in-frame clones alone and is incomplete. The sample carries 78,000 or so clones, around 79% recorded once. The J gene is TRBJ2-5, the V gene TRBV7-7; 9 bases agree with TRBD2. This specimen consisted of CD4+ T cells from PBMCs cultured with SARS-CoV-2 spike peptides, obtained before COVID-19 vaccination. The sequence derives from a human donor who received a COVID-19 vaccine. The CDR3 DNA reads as TGTGCCAGCAGCCTCGGGAATAGCGGGGGAACTTGGGAGACCCAGTACTTC. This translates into CASSLGNSGGTWETQYF.